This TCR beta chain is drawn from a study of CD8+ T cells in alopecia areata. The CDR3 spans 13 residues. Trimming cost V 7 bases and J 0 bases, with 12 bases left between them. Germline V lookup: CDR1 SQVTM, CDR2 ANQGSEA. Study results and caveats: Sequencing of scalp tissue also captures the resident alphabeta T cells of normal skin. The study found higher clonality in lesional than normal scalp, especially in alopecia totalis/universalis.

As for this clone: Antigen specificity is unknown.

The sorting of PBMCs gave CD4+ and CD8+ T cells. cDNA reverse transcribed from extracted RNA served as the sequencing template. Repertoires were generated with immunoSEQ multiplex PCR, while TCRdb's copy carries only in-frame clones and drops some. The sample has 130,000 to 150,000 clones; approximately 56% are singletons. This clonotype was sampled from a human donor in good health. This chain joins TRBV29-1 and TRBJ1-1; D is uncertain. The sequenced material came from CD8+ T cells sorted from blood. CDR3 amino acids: CSADPRLNTEAFF. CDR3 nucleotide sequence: TGCAGCGCCGACCCACGGTTGAACACTGAAGCTTTCTTT.